This TCR beta chain comes out of a study of shared clonotypes between healthy human individuals. Notes on the study in general: Donor scarcity curtailed the genetic and exposure-history diversity represented herein.

This clone was picked up a small number of times. The antigen is undetermined. Libraries were prepared by immunoSEQ multiplex PCR; TCRdb keeps only in-frame clonotypes and omits some of them. Found here are about 460,000 clones, over 60% of them singletons; the top ten hold approximately 12%. The TCR sequence derives from a woman aged 35 to 49 in good health. Some clones in this sample may be carry-over from other donors' samples. The sample consisted of PBMCs.

DNA of the CDR3: TGTGCCAGCACTAAGACCGGGGGACGACCTTACGAGCAGTACTTC. This sequence encodes CASTKTGGRPYEQYF. The chain uses TRBV27 and TRBJ2-7; TRBD2 might be the D (6 bases). Germline CDR1 and CDR2: MNHEY and SMNVEV (reference sequence). The V end was cut by 7 bases, the J end by 4 bases, with 20 bases between. CDR3 length equals 15 residues.